This T cell receptor beta chain is drawn from a study of response to subunit inactivated influenza vaccine. This clonotype was picked up a small number of times. A single record per CDR3 protein comes from TCRdb applying MiXCR to the RT-PCR reads. The data show roughly 540,000 distinct CDR3 sequences, 20% to 25% seen once. The same specimen was also included in a second study, on T cells expressing NK-cell markers. As that study records: Synthesis of TCR beta cDNA relied on 5'RACE template switching carrying UMIs. Eight donors were sequenced, seven testing HCMV-seropositive and one testing seronegative.

This material consisted of CD4+ T cells sorted from PBMCs, taken roughly 13 days after vaccination. This TCR derives from a man aged 50 to 60 who received an inactivated influenza vaccine.

The CDR3 sequence: CASSLFRQGRNQPQHF. CDR3 coding DNA: TGTGCCAGCAGCTTATTTCGGCAGGGGCGTAATCAGCCCCAGCATTTT. V usage is TRBV7-9 and J usage is TRBJ1-5, with D maybe TRBD1 (6 bases). CDR3 size: 16 residues. Germline lookup yields CDR1 SEHNR and CDR2 FQNEAQ (reference sequence). The V end lost 2 bases, the J end lost 4 bases, and 15 bases lay between the germline ends.